This T cell receptor beta chain originates from a study of T-cell memory formation after mild COVID-19. In the study overall: Largely, the TCR clusters proved donor specific. General observations from the study: The study found contracting CD4+ clones mainly in CM and EM and contracting CD8+ clones in EMRA. Cross-reactive memory seemingly joined, as some responding clones were found in pre-infection memory.

On this clonotype itself: The antigen remains unidentified.

5'RACE, which relied on constant-segment primers, yielded TCR alpha and TCR beta cDNA libraries carrying sample barcodes and UMIs. Via MiXCR, TCRdb re-called the 5' RACE reads, giving one row per CDR3 protein. The sample records 550,000 to 600,000 distinct CDR3 sequences, 15% to 20% being singletons. The germline V gene has CDR1 SEHNR and CDR2 FQNEAQ (reference sequence). There are 17 residues in the CDR3. V dropped 5 bases and J dropped 3 bases, with 22 bases sitting between them. The specimen was PBMCs or a T cell subset sorted from them (not recorded which). The TCR was taken from an adult woman who had mild COVID-19 (a few samples of this study predate the infection). Cell type and time point are not known. This chain connects TRBV7-9 to TRBJ1-1; D not resolved. The CDR3, as DNA: TGTGCCAGCAGCCTCCCCGAGGGAATGGTTCCGGACACTGAAGCTTTCTTT. It specifies CASSLPEGMVPDTEAFF. Looking up the rest from reference TRBV7-9 and TRBJ1-1 gives the full variable domain: DTGVSQNPRHKITKRGQNVTFRCDPISEHNRLYWYRQTLGQGPEFLTYFQNEAQLEKSRLLSDRFSAERPKGSFSTLEIQRTEQGDSAMYLCASSLPEGMVPDTEAFFGQGTRLTVV.